This T cell receptor beta chain comes out of a study of response to subunit inactivated influenza vaccine. Notes on the study in general: Authors suggested seasonal influenza vaccinations each recruit few new T cells.

TCRdb reprocessed the RT-PCR reads with MiXCR, giving one entry per CDR3 protein. The data hold roughly 700,000 distinct CDR3 sequences, with approximately 13% observed a single time. This clonotype was counted ten times or more. Its antigen is unidentified. This CDR3 is 14 amino acids long. Germline CDR1 is MNHEY and CDR2 is SVGEGT. V gave up 6 bases and J gave up 3 bases; unmatched junction bases: 2. V and J are TRBV6-2 or TRBV6-3 and TRBJ2-7, with 13 bases matching TRBD2. The sequence came from a man aged 50 or older who received an inactivated influenza vaccine. Source: PBMCs from blood, taken 14 to 15 days before vaccination. This CDR3 is CASRGLAGSYEQYF. In DNA, the CDR3 is TGTGCCAGCAGGGGACTAGCGGGGAGCTACGAGCAGTACTTC.